This TCR beta chain was recorded in a study of a mutant IDH1 vaccine in newly diagnosed glioma. Looking at the study overall: Patients, over weeks 1, 3, 5, 7, 11, 15, 19 and 23, received a total of eight vaccinations. General study findings and limits: There seemed to be no relation between pseudoprogression and changes in top peripheral T cell clonotypes.

As to this clone: What it recognizes is unknown.

Germline CDR1 reads GTSNPN; CDR2 reads SVGIG (reference sequence). The CDR3 has 15 amino acids. V dropped 0 bases and J dropped 10 bases, with 21 bases sitting between them. Clones were read by immunoSEQ multiplex PCR, and TCRdb kept only the in-frame ones, dropping some. Of over 55,000 clones listed, around 89% are singletons. Specified time point: week 11, during vaccination. Every vaccination contained 300 ug of the mutant IDH1 20-mer peptide and was paired with topical imiquimod. The chain has TRBV30 and TRBJ1-1; D unresolved. Material: PBMCs, obtained from a glioma patient whose treatment included an IDH1 peptide vaccine. The receptor's source is a man aged 35-49 years with glioma. CDR3 residues: CAWSVINRYTPRAFF. The CDR3 DNA sequence: TGTGCCTGGAGTGTCATAAATCGATATACCCCCCGAGCTTTCTTT.